These 15 T cell receptor beta chains came from one sample sequenced in a study of regulatory T cells in long-lasting Graves disease. Building of the TCR beta libraries involved iRepertoire HTBI primers and Arm-PCR of CDR3 regions. TCRdb re-derived calls from the multiplex PCR reads in MiXCR, one entry per CDR3 protein. The sample holds just over 600,000 distinct CDR3 sequences; roughly 15% are singletons and the top ten take more than 15%. Regarding time point: newly diagnosed GD, antithyroid drugs for less than 3 months. The TCR library used RNA extracted from PBMCs. These data were likewise used in another study, on T cells in Graves' hyperthyroidism and ophthalmopathy.

The specimen was peripheral blood mononuclear cells (PBMCs), collected at new diagnosis, from a patient treated with antithyroid drugs. The source of these receptors is a woman aged 30 to 39 with Graves disease.

This clonotype has at least ten counts. This chain links TRBV11-2 with TRBJ2-3, with D perhaps being TRBD1 or TRBD2 (6 bases each). Germline CDR1 reads SGHAT; CDR2 reads FQNNGV. The germline V and J ends were trimmed by 0 bases and 2 bases, with 9 bases remaining between them. This CDR3 has 15 residues. CDR3 in amino acids: CASSLERGPTDTQYF. CDR3 bases: TGTGCCAGCAGCTTAGAACGGGGGCCCACAGATACGCAGTATTTT.

V gene TRBV20-1 combines with J gene TRBJ2-5, with 11 bases fitting TRBD2. Germline V gene sequence: CDR1 DFQATT, CDR2 SNEGSKA (reference sequence). CDR3 length: 16 amino acids. Trimming removed 1 base from V and 5 bases from J; junction bases left unmatched: 9. CDR3 nucleotides: TGCAGTGCTAGAGTCGTAGCGGGAGGGCAGATGGAGACCCAGTACTTC. This codes for CSARVVAGGQMETQYF.

This clonotype was recorded at least ten times. The chain is built from TRBV19 and TRBJ1-5, with D possibly being TRBD1 (6 bases). V lost 7 bases, J lost 3 bases, and 19 bases lay in between. This CDR3 is built from 16 residues. CDR1 is LNHDA and CDR2 is SQIVND in the germline V gene (reference sequence). The CDR3, as DNA: TGTGCCAGTACCCGAGGAGGAGGGGGAATCAATCAGCCCCAGCATTTT. It yields the protein CASTRGGGGINQPQHF.

This clonotype was counted ten times or more. The chain has TRBV2 and TRBJ2-7, with D possibly TRBD2 on 5 matching bases. The CDR3 runs to 14 residues. Between the trimmed V and J ends, which lost 6 bases and 7 bases, there was a span of 19 bases. Germline V CDR1 and CDR2: SNHLY, FYNNEI. Here the CDR3 reads CASRVSGTPSEQYF. In DNA form, the CDR3 reads TGTGCCAGCAGGGTAAGCGGAACCCCTTCGGAGCAGTACTTC.

This clonotype was seen many times. V usage is TRBV6-2 or TRBV6-3 and J usage is TRBJ2-4; 7 bases fit TRBD1. The CDR3 is 20 amino acids. CDR1 is MNHEY and CDR2 is SVGEGT in the germline V gene. The junction had 15 bases not matched to a gene; V was cut back by 0 bases and J by 1 base. CDR3 in DNA: TGTGCCAGCAGTTACTCGAAGAGGGGGCTAATCTCACCGGCCAAAAACATTCAGTACTTC. It is translated as CASSYSKRGLISPAKNIQYF.

The chain combines TRBV20-1 with TRBJ2-1; D is perhaps TRBD2 (5 bases). The CDR3 has 15 residues. V lost 5 bases, J lost 6 bases, and 20 bases lay in between. Per the germline V gene, CDR1 is DFQATT and CDR2 is SNEGSKA (reference sequence). The CDR3 sequence is CSAPQAVAPLNEQFF. DNA for the CDR3: TGCAGTGCTCCTCAAGCGGTCGCCCCCCTCAATGAGCAGTTCTTC.

There are a few counts of this clonotype. V usage is TRBV6-1 and J usage is TRBJ2-6, with a possible D match to TRBD2 (7 bases). CDR3 length: 15 amino acids. Trimming removed 8 bases at V and 2 bases at J, with 13 bases between. Germline V gene lookup returns CDR1 MNHNS and CDR2 SASEGT. The CDR3: CASSKGGAGANVLTF. The CDR3 nucleotides read TGTGCCAGCTCCAAGGGGGGGGCTGGGGCCAACGTCCTGACTTTC.

The gene calls are TRBV20-1 and TRBJ2-7; D unresolved. The length of the CDR3 is 12 residues. The germline V gene encodes CDR1 DFQATT and CDR2 SNEGSKA (reference sequence). The germline V and J ends were trimmed by 8 bases and 0 bases, with 11 bases remaining between them. For the CDR3, the DNA is TGCAGTACGAGGCGGTACTCCTACGAGCAGTACTTC. Protein product: CSTRRYSYEQYF.

This clonotype was picked up many times. The chain carries TRBV20-1 and TRBJ1-4; no clear D. The CDR3 sequence is 15 residues long. V dropped 5 bases and J dropped 0 bases, with 13 bases sitting between them. The germline gives CDR1 DFQATT, CDR2 SNEGSKA (reference sequence). The DNA of the CDR3 is TGCAGTGCTTCCGACACGGCTTCAACTAATGAAAAACTGTTTTTT. This sequence encodes CSASDTASTNEKLFF.

The chain joins TRBV20-1 to TRBJ2-1; TRBD2 might be the D (6 bases). This CDR3 is 12 amino acids long. CDR1 and CDR2 from the germline V gene are DFQATT and SNEGSKA (reference sequence). The CDR3 region has the DNA TGCAGCATAACCGGGACTCACAATGAGCAGTTCTTC. It encodes CSITGTHNEQFF.

This clonotype was seen a few times. This CDR3 reads CASSSRGTGASSPLHF. CDR3 bases: TGTGCCAGCAGCTCGAGGGGGACAGGGGCTAGTTCACCCCTCCACTTT. The J gene is TRBJ1-6, the V gene TRBV7-9, with 10 bases lining up with TRBD1. With 4 bases clipped from V and 9 bases from J, the junction kept 9 bases outside the gene matches. In germline, CDR1 is SEHNR, CDR2 FQNEAQ (reference sequence). The CDR3 totals 16 residues. The full variable domain, in which reference TRBV7-9 and TRBJ1-6 provide the parts outside the CDR3, is DTGVSQNPRHKITKRGQNVTFRCDPISEHNRLYWYRQTLGQGPEFLTYFQNEAQLEKSRLLSDRFSAERPKGSFSTLEIQRTEQGDSAMYLCASSSRGTGASSPLHFGNGTRLTVT.

This clonotype was picked up a small number of times. The rearrangement uses TRBV15 and TRBJ2-2, with D perhaps being TRBD1 or TRBD2 (6 bases each). From germline, CDR1 is LNHNV and CDR2 YYDKDF (reference sequence). There are 15 residues in the CDR3. Deletions cut 4 bases from V and 4 bases from J, with 13 bases between. As DNA, the CDR3 is TGTGCCACCAGCAATAGGGGGGTTGGCACCGGGGAGCTGTTTTTT. Residues: CATSNRGVGTGELFF. The entire variable domain, with the rest obtained from reference TRBV15 and TRBJ2-2, is as follows: DAMVIQNPRYQVTQFGKPVTLSCSQTLNHNVMYWYQQKSSQAPKLLFHYYDKDFNNEADTPDNFQSRRPNTSFCFLDIRSPGLGDTAMYLCATSNRGVGTGELFFGEGSRLTVL.

In the case of this clonotype: A much larger clone lies a single base off, so this may be a read error. The missing conserved phenylalanine or tryptophan at the end of this CDR3 makes a read error likely. J is TRBJ1-5 and V is TRBV20-1; D uncertain. The germline CDR1 and CDR2 sequences are DFQATT and SNEGSKA (reference sequence). The CDR3 sequence is 14 residues long. V lost 4 bases, J lost 0 bases, and 10 bases lay in between. DNA for the CDR3: TGCAGTGCTATAGCGGGCAATAGCAATCAGCCCCAGCATCTT. As protein: CSAIAGNSNQPQHL.

Many counts were recorded for this clonotype. This chain uses TRBV20-1 with TRBJ2-7; 8 bases fit TRBD2. The CDR3 is 15 amino acids. The ends lost 3 bases at V and 0 bases at J; junction bases unmatched: 7. CDR1 is DFQATT, CDR2 SNEGSKA, per germline (reference sequence). CDR3 coding DNA: TGCAGTGCTAGTTCCGCGGGAGGCCCCTCCTACGAGCAGTACTTC. This translates into CSASSAGGPSYEQYF.

This clonotype was observed many times. This rearrangement joins TRBV2 to TRBJ1-2, with a weak D call TRBD1 (5 bases). The CDR3 contains 16 residues. The germline V and J ends were trimmed by 3 bases and 2 bases, with 16 bases remaining between them. Germline-derived CDR1 and CDR2 are SNHLY and FYNNEI. The CDR3 protein is CASSDGRGLGNYGYTF. CDR3 sequence (DNA): TGTGCCAGCAGTGACGGTAGGGGACTGGGCAACTATGGCTACACCTTC.